The next 20 T cell receptor beta chains were all read from a single sample in a study of response to subunit inactivated influenza vaccine. TCRdb re-called the RT-PCR reads through MiXCR, storing one row per CDR3 protein. The sample carries 530,000 or so distinct CDR3 sequences, 14% recorded once. The source material was PBMCs from blood, sampled 12 days after vaccination. The source is a man over 45 who received an inactivated influenza vaccine.

The CDR3 DNA is TGTGCCAGCAGCCCAGACAGGGGGCAAAACTATGGCTACACCTTC. Translated, it gives CASSPDRGQNYGYTF. The gene calls are TRBV7-2 and TRBJ1-2, with TRBD1 matching 10 bases. CDR1 SGHTA and CDR2 FQGNSA come from the germline V gene. The CDR3 is 15 amino acids. Trimming removed 5 bases from V and 2 bases from J; junction bases left unmatched: 5. The full variable domain, its missing parts supplied by reference TRBV7-2 and TRBJ1-2, is GAGVSQSPSNKVTEKGKDVELRCDPISGHTALYWYRQSLGQGLEFLIYFQGNSAPDKSGLPSDRFSAERTGGSVSTLTIQRTQQEDSAVYLCASSPDRGQNYGYTFGSGTRLTVV.

This chain joins TRBV9 and TRBJ2-2; no definite D call. In germline, CDR1 is SGDLS, CDR2 YYNGEE. V was cut by 0 bases and J by 0 bases, with 9 bases left in between. The CDR3 runs 16 residues. Written as DNA, the CDR3 is TGTGCCAGCAGCGTAGCTGCCAGCCCGAACACCGGGGAGCTGTTTTTT. Translating it yields CASSVAASPNTGELFF. Variable domain in full (rest from reference TRBV9 and TRBJ2-2): DSGVTQTPKHLITATGQRVTLRCSPRSGDLSVYWYQQSLDQGLQFLIQYYNGEERAKGNILERFSAQQFPDLHSELNLSSLELGDSALYFCASSVAASPNTGELFFGEGSRLTVL.

This clonotype showed up just a few times. The gene calls are TRBV6-2 or TRBV6-3 and TRBJ1-1; D remains ambiguous. CDR1 MNHEY and CDR2 SVGEGT come from the germline V gene. The CDR3 covers 13 residues. The V gene lost 5 bases and the J gene lost 6 bases, with 13 bases spanning the gap. CDR3 residues: CASSPGPWAEAFF. In DNA form, the CDR3 reads TGTGCCAGCAGTCCTGGCCCTTGGGCTGAAGCTTTCTTT.

This clonotype was recorded many times. The chain combines TRBV20-1 with TRBJ1-5; D gene uncertain. Deletions cut 1 base from V and 7 bases from J, with 17 bases between. The CDR3 has 15 residues. The V gene's germline CDR1 is DFQATT and CDR2 SNEGSKA (reference sequence). The CDR3: CSARGVGEVGQPQHF. The CDR3 region has the DNA TGCAGTGCTAGAGGGGTTGGGGAGGTGGGACAGCCCCAGCATTTT.

The V call is TRBV20-1, the J call TRBJ1-4; possibly TRBD1 for D (6 bases). There are 13 residues in the CDR3. Germline CDR1 DFQATT, CDR2 SNEGSKA (reference sequence). Trimming stripped 3 bases from V and 6 bases from J, with 11 bases between. CDR3 residues: CSARRQGHEKLFF. The CDR3, as DNA: TGCAGTGCTAGGCGGCAGGGGCATGAAAAACTGTTTTTT.

This clonotype was seen many times. V and J are TRBV29-1 and TRBJ2-7; D is uncertain. Germline V gene data show CDR1 as SQVTM and CDR2 as ANQGSEA. The CDR3 has 13 residues. Trimming took 5 bases from V and 2 from J, leaving 13 bases between them. The CDR3 here is CSVYEHGPYEQYF. DNA of the CDR3: TGCAGCGTTTACGAGCACGGACCCTACGAGCAGTACTTC.

V gene TRBV29-1 combines with J gene TRBJ2-5; D assignment may be TRBD1 or TRBD2 (5 bases each). The CDR3 sequence is 13 residues long. The germline V gene encodes CDR1 SQVTM and CDR2 ANQGSEA. Trimming shortened V by 4 bases and J by 3 bases, and 12 bases separated the two germline ends. The chain's CDR3 is CSVGGTPKETQYF. CDR3 sequence (DNA): TGCAGCGTTGGAGGGACGCCGAAAGAGACCCAGTACTTC.

This clonotype was detected a few times. The chain uses TRBV5-1 and TRBJ2-2; no clear D gene. The CDR3 covers 15 residues. The ends were cut back, 7 bases at V and 1 base at J, with 14 bases in the middle. CDR1 and CDR2 from the germline V gene are SGHRS and YFSETQ. CDR3 in amino acids: CASARSNQNTGELFF. For the CDR3, the DNA is TGCGCCAGCGCAAGATCTAACCAGAACACCGGGGAGCTGTTTTTT. The full variable domain, completed using reference TRBV5-1 and TRBJ2-2, is KAGVTQTPRYLIKTRGQQVTLSCSPISGHRSVSWYQQTPGQGLQFLFEYFSETQRNKGNFPGRFSGRQFSNSRSEMNVSTLELGDSALYLCASARSNQNTGELFFGEGSRLTVL.

This clonotype was recorded once. The chain couples TRBV11-2 to TRBJ2-5, with D maybe TRBD1 (7 bases). The CDR3 has 14 residues. Trimming removed 6 bases from V and 3 bases from J, with 14 bases in between. Per the germline V gene, CDR1 is SGHAT and CDR2 is FQNNGV. The CDR3 DNA reads TGTGCCAGCAGTCCCCAGGGGGGAGAAGAGACCCAGTACTTC. Its translation: CASSPQGGEETQYF.

At least ten counts were recorded for this clonotype. V is TRBV12-3 or TRBV12-4 and J is TRBJ1-5, with TRBD1 matching 8 bases. This CDR3 is 14 amino acids long. The ends lost 5 bases at V and 4 bases at J; junction bases unmatched: 4. The DNA for the CDR3 is TGTGCCAGCAGTCCTGACAGGGGTAATCAGCCCCAGCATTTT. It is translated as CASSPDRGNQPQHF.

CDR3 nucleotide sequence: TGTGCCAGCAGCAACCGGGACGGCGCGAACACCGGGGAGCTGTTTTTT. It yields the protein CASSNRDGANTGELFF. The V gene is TRBV7-9, the J gene TRBJ2-2; D tentatively reads TRBD1 or TRBD2 (5 bases each). The CDR3 length is 16 residues. The V end lost 5 bases, the J end lost 0 bases, and 13 bases lay between the germline ends. Per the germline V gene, CDR1 is SEHNR and CDR2 is FQNEAQ (reference sequence).

The chain carries TRBV29-1 and TRBJ2-2; D gene ambiguous. CDR1 is SQVTM, CDR2 ANQGSEA, per germline. This CDR3 is built from 15 residues. V was trimmed by 7 bases and J by 0 bases, leaving 15 bases between them. CDR3 sequence (DNA): TGCAGCGCTAAAACTGGAACATCGAACACCGGGGAGCTGTTTTTT. It codes for CSAKTGTSNTGELFF.

This clonotype was recorded at least ten times. The gene calls are TRBV28 and TRBJ2-1, with D unclear. Germline-derived CDR1 and CDR2 are MDHEN and SYDVKM. Trimming took off 5 bases at V and 5 bases at J, with 7 bases between the two ends. The CDR3 covers 12 residues. This CDR3 reads CASSPIHNEQFF. CDR3 bases: TGTGCCAGCAGTCCGATTCACAATGAGCAGTTCTTC.

The chain links TRBV5-1 to TRBJ2-3; D not resolved. Trimming removed 2 bases at V and 4 bases at J, with 11 bases between. CDR1 and CDR2 (germline): SGHRS, YFSETQ. The CDR3 is 14 residues long. CDR3 loop: CASSLKQGSDTQYF. The CDR3 nucleotides are TGCGCCAGCAGCTTAAAGCAAGGGTCAGATACGCAGTATTTT.

This clonotype has ten or more counts. V usage is TRBV9 and J usage is TRBJ2-5; 8 positions agree with TRBD1. The V segment lost 4 bases and the J segment 3 bases; nucleotides outside the gene matches: 8. The V gene's germline CDR1 is SGDLS and CDR2 YYNGEE. The CDR3 sequence is 15 residues long. CDR3 sequence reads: CASSLTGGWEETQYF. DNA for the CDR3: TGTGCCAGCAGCCTTACAGGGGGTTGGGAAGAGACCCAGTACTTC. The variable domain in full, with the rest retrieved from reference TRBV9 and TRBJ2-5, is DSGVTQTPKHLITATGQRVTLRCSPRSGDLSVYWYQQSLDQGLQFLIQYYNGEERAKGNILERFSAQQFPDLHSELNLSSLELGDSALYFCASSLTGGWEETQYFGPGTRLLVL.

This clonotype has only one observation. The genes are TRBV6-2 or TRBV6-3 and TRBJ2-7; D unclear. The CDR3 has 15 amino acids. Looked up from germline, CDR1 is MNHEY and CDR2 is SVGEGT. The V gene lost 0 bases and the J gene lost 2 bases, with 11 bases spanning the gap. CDR3 sequence: CASSYSNGVTYEQYF. The CDR3 DNA reads as TGTGCCAGCAGTTACTCGAATGGGGTTACCTACGAGCAGTACTTC.

Only a few counts were recorded for this clonotype. This chain connects TRBV12-3 or TRBV12-4 to TRBJ1-5, with D perhaps matching TRBD1 (5 bases). Trimming stripped 2 bases from V and 4 bases from J, with 12 bases between. The CDR3 is 15 residues long. DNA of the CDR3: TGTGCCAGCAGTTTAAAGGACACCAAAAATCAGCCCCAGCATTTT. Amino acid sequence: CASSLKDTKNQPQHF.

This clonotype was recorded a few times. This chain links TRBV25-1 with TRBJ2-3; 11 nucleotides align to TRBD2. The ends lost 7 bases at V and 0 bases at J; junction bases unmatched: 3. CDR1 and CDR2 from the germline V gene are MGHDK and SYGVNS. The CDR3 length is 15 residues. The CDR3 spells CASKSSGGSTDTQYF. The CDR3 region has the DNA TGTGCCAGCAAGTCTAGCGGGGGGAGCACAGATACGCAGTATTTT. Full variable domain (outside the CDR3, taken from reference TRBV25-1 and TRBJ2-3): EADIYQTPRYLVIGTGKKITLECSQTMGHDKMYWYQQDPGMELHLIHYSYGVNSTEKGDLSSESTVSRIRTEHFPLTLESARPSHTSQYLCASKSSGGSTDTQYFGPGTRLTVL.

The V gene is TRBV6-1, the J gene TRBJ2-3, with TRBD2 matching 7 bases. The CDR3 is 15 amino acids. V lost 6 bases to trimming and J lost 3 bases; unmatched junction nucleotides: 9. The germline gives CDR1 MNHNS, CDR2 SASEGT. In nucleotides, the CDR3 is TGTGCCAGCAGCCATGGAGCGGGATTGACAGATACGCAGTATTTT. Its translation: CASSHGAGLTDTQYF.

The gene calls are TRBV4-2 and TRBJ2-2; D may be TRBD2 (6 bases). Deletions cut 1 base from V and 6 bases from J, with 18 bases between. CDR3 length: 17 amino acids. Germline V gives CDR1 LGHNA, CDR2 YNFKEQ. CDR3 loop: CASSQVEAGPGPGELFF. DNA of the CDR3: TGTGCCAGCAGCCAAGTCGAAGCGGGTCCGGGGCCCGGGGAGCTGTTTTTT.